Below, 22 T cell receptor beta chains from the same sample are listed, as sequenced in a study of technical replicates of blood from several donors. TCRdb's table, derived via immunoSEQ multiplex PCR, lists solely in-frame clones and lacks some. The sample includes tens of thousands of clones, around 93% of them seen just once. Sequencing was done on a sample of T cells isolated from PBMCs. Receptors were obtained from a human donor in good health.

The genes are TRBV6-1 and TRBJ2-7; D is unclear. The V end was cut by 6 bases, the J end by 5 bases, with 20 bases between. In germline, CDR1 is MNHNS, CDR2 SASEGT. The CDR3 length is 15 residues. The CDR3 bases are TGTGCCAGCAGAGACACCTTCGTTGTTCGCAACGAGCAGTACTTC. Amino acids: CASRDTFVVRNEQYF.

The V gene is TRBV10-2, the J gene TRBJ1-5; TRBD1 might be the D (5 bases). Germline V gene sequence: CDR1 WSHSY, CDR2 SAAADI. The CDR3 runs 14 residues. Trimming took 2 bases from V and 6 from J, leaving 11 bases between them. As DNA, the CDR3 is TGCGCCAGCAGTGAGATGCAGGGCACTCAGCCCCAGCATTTT. This codes for CASSEMQGTQPQHF.

The chain is built from TRBV7-8 and TRBJ2-3, with unresolved D. This CDR3 region has 17 residues. The V gene lost 1 base and the J gene lost 2 bases, with 16 bases spanning the gap. CDR1 is SGHVS, CDR2 FQNEAQ, per germline. CDR3 protein: CASSLGPLAAPTDTQYF. Here the CDR3 DNA reads TGTGCCAGCAGCTTAGGACCTTTAGCTGCCCCCACAGATACGCAGTATTTT. The full variable domain, completed using reference TRBV7-8 and TRBJ2-3, is GAGVSQSPRYKVAKRGQDVALRCDPISGHVSLFWYQQALGQGPEFLTYFQNEAQLDKSGLPSDRFFAERPEGSVSTLKIQRTQQEDSAVYLCASSLGPLAAPTDTQYFGPGTRLTVL.

The genes are TRBV10-3 and TRBJ1-1, with 8 nucleotides matching TRBD1. The CDR3 covers 13 residues. Germline lookup yields CDR1 ENHRY and CDR2 SYGVKD. The ends lost 5 bases at V and 2 bases at J; junction bases unmatched: 1. CDR3 bases: TGTGCCATCAGTACAGGGGGAAACACTGAAGCTTTCTTT. Encoded protein: CAISTGGNTEAFF.

The chain combines TRBV19 with TRBJ2-7, with no clear D. This CDR3 region has 14 residues. V was pared by 3 bases and J by 0 bases, with 9 bases between. Germline assignment: CDR1 LNHDA and CDR2 SQIVND (reference sequence). This CDR3 reads CASSMGTFSYEQYF. CDR3 coding DNA: TGTGCCAGTAGTATGGGCACATTCTCCTACGAGCAGTACTTC.

The J gene is TRBJ2-1, the V gene TRBV19; 10 bases agree with TRBD2. CDR1 is LNHDA and CDR2 is SQIVND in the germline V gene (reference sequence). J was trimmed by 4 bases and V by 4 bases; bases with no gene match: 4. CDR3 size: 15 residues. The CDR3 spells CASSTGTSAYNEQFF. DNA for the CDR3: TGTGCCAGTAGTACCGGGACTAGCGCTTACAATGAGCAGTTCTTC.

The J gene is TRBJ1-5, the V gene TRBV2; D is unresolved. Germline CDR1 and CDR2: SNHLY and FYNNEI. The length of the CDR3 is 15 residues. V dropped 6 bases and J dropped 1 base, with 13 bases sitting between them. The CDR3 nucleotides read TGTGCCAGCAGGAGCGGGCAGAGAAGCAATCAGCCCCAGCATTTT. It yields the protein CASRSGQRSNQPQHF. The full variable domain, its missing parts supplied by reference TRBV2 and TRBJ1-5, is EPEVTQTPSHQVTQMGQEVILRCVPISNHLYFYWYRQILGQKVEFLVSFYNNEISEKSEIFDDQFSVERPDGSNFTLKIRSTKLEDSAMYFCASRSGQRSNQPQHFGDGTRLSIL.

The V and J genes are TRBV7-8 and TRBJ2-5; D unresolved. V was trimmed by 2 bases and J by 4 bases, leaving 11 bases between them. CDR1 and CDR2 (germline): SGHVS, FQNEAQ. The CDR3 sequence is 14 residues long. CDR3 protein: CASSLKLRLETQYF. The CDR3 DNA reads TGTGCCAGCAGCTTAAAGCTGAGGTTAGAGACCCAGTACTTC.

The genes are TRBV9 and TRBJ2-3; TRBD1 matches 8 bases. V was pared by 3 bases and J by 4 bases, with 7 bases of the junction left unmatched. Germline V gives CDR1 SGDLS, CDR2 YYNGEE. The CDR3 spans 15 residues. The CDR3 loop is CASSDRTGMADTQYF. Written as DNA, the CDR3 is TGTGCCAGCAGCGACCGGACAGGGATGGCAGATACGCAGTATTTT.

V gene TRBV15 combines with J gene TRBJ2-3, with D possibly TRBD2 on 7 matching bases. Between the trimmed V and J ends, which lost 0 bases and 2 bases, there was a span of 27 bases. Looked up from germline, CDR1 is LNHNV and CDR2 is YYDKDF (reference sequence). The CDR3 is made up of 21 amino acids. In DNA form, the CDR3 reads TGTGCCACCAGCAGAGATAAGGGGGGGGGATCCGAAGTATTCAACACAGATACGCAGTATTTT. This gives the protein CATSRDKGGGSEVFNTDTQYF.

CDR3 sequence: CASSLASARGELFF. CDR3 nucleotide sequence: TGTGCCAGCAGCTTAGCGTCGGCTCGCGGGGAACTGTTTTTT. The chain uses TRBV11-1 and TRBJ1-4; no clear D. The V and J ends lost 0 bases and 12 bases respectively, with 14 bases between them. The CDR3 length is 14 residues. Germline V gene sequence: CDR1 SGHAT, CDR2 FQDESV (reference sequence).

The chain employs TRBV25-1 and TRBJ1-1; D is undetermined. Germline V gives CDR1 MGHDK, CDR2 SYGVNS. With 3 bases removed from V and 0 bases from J, the gap between germline ends came to 17 bases. The CDR3 extends over 17 amino acids. CDR3 nucleotides: TGTGCCAGCAGTGACCCTAGAGAACCCGGGGTGAACACTGAAGCTTTCTTT. This sequence encodes CASSDPREPGVNTEAFF.

This rearrangement joins TRBV2 to TRBJ1-2, with 10 bases identical to TRBD1. Germline loops: CDR1 SNHLY, CDR2 FYNNEI. V was clipped by 6 bases and J by 8 bases; unmatched bases: 15. The CDR3 spans 16 residues. CDR3 nucleotide sequence: TGTGCCAGCAGGGAGGGGACAGGGGATTATGTTTCGGGCTACACCTTC. Translated, it gives CASREGTGDYVSGYTF.

The chain couples TRBV13 to TRBJ2-5; 8 bases line up with TRBD2. V dropped 4 bases and J dropped 5; count of bases not matched to a gene: 9. The length of the CDR3 is 15 residues. Germline-derived CDR1 and CDR2 are PRHDT and FYEKMQ (reference sequence). The DNA of the CDR3 is TGTGCCAGCAGCTCCCGGGGACTAGGGGGGGAGACCCAGTACTTC. Translated, it gives CASSSRGLGGETQYF.

The V gene is TRBV7-9, the J gene TRBJ1-6; perhaps TRBD1 as D (6 bases). Trimming took 1 base from V and 10 from J, leaving 14 bases between them. Germline V gives CDR1 SEHNR, CDR2 FQNEAQ (reference sequence). The CDR3 totals 15 residues. As DNA, the CDR3 is TGTGCCAGCAGCTTAGAAAGGCAGGGACACTCACCCCTCCACTTT. It codes for CASSLERQGHSPLHF.

This clone came up a few times. The CDR3 is CASSIVGGNTQGDTEAFF. CDR3 nucleotide sequence: TGTGCCAGTAGTATAGTTGGAGGGAATACTCAAGGAGACACTGAAGCTTTCTTT. The chain recombines TRBV19 with TRBJ1-1, with unresolved D. The CDR3 has 18 residues. V dropped 1 base and J dropped 3 bases, with 21 bases sitting between them. Germline CDR1 reads LNHDA; CDR2 reads SQIVND (reference sequence).

This chain uses TRBV7-3 with TRBJ2-5; the D is unclear. The CDR3 contains 13 residues. V gave up 2 bases and J gave up 1 base, with 5 bases separating them. The germline V gene has CDR1 SGHTA and CDR2 FQGTGA. The CDR3 protein is CASSLGAQETQYF. DNA for the CDR3: TGTGCCAGCAGCTTAGGAGCCCAAGAGACCCAGTACTTC.

The rearrangement uses TRBV2 and TRBJ1-5, with 8 bases identical to TRBD1. Per the germline V gene, CDR1 is SNHLY and CDR2 is FYNNEI. V dropped 4 bases and J dropped 4; count of bases not matched to a gene: 9. This CDR3 is built from 16 residues. The CDR3 DNA follows: TGTGCCAGCAGTGTCACACTTCGACAGGGGAATCAGCCCCAGCATTTT. Its translation is CASSVTLRQGNQPQHF.

The chain uses TRBV5-1 and TRBJ2-5; 8 bases match TRBD1. Germline-derived CDR1 and CDR2 are SGHRS and YFSETQ. This CDR3 is 15 amino acids long. J lost 5 bases, V lost 2 bases, and 8 bases had no gene match. The CDR3: CASSFQGAPRETQYF. The CDR3 DNA sequence: TGCGCCAGCAGCTTCCAGGGGGCGCCGAGGGAGACCCAGTACTTC.

The chain couples TRBV28 to TRBJ2-7; possibly TRBD2 for D (6 bases). Trimming left V 7 bases short and J 4 bases short, with 14 bases between. Germline CDR1 and CDR2: MDHEN and SYDVKM. This CDR3 is 13 amino acids long. CDR3 sequence: CASNGTPAYEQYF. In DNA, the CDR3 is TGTGCCAGCAACGGGACTCCTGCGTACGAGCAGTACTTC.

The genes are TRBV6-6 and TRBJ2-5; D gene unclear. The V gene's germline CDR1 is MNHNY and CDR2 SVGAGI (reference sequence). The length of the CDR3 is 15 residues. V dropped 0 bases and J dropped 4 bases, with 12 bases sitting between them. The CDR3 coding sequence is TGTGCCAGCAGTTACTCTACCCTTACCAGAGAGACCCAGTACTTC. Translation gives CASSYSTLTRETQYF.

This sequence joins TRBV15 and TRBJ2-7; 8 nucleotides agree with TRBD2. CDR1 is LNHNV, CDR2 YYDKDF, per germline (reference sequence). The CDR3 has 18 residues. V shed 0 bases, J shed 0 bases, and the junction held 10 bases outside the gene matches. In DNA form, the CDR3 reads TGTGCCACCAGCAGAGAGCTGAGTAGGCGGGGGGACTCCTACGAGCAGTACTTC. The encoded protein is CATSRELSRRGDSYEQYF.